Detailed here is one TCR beta chain. After removal of 7 bases from V and 1 base from J, the junction contained 14 bases not matched to a gene. The CDR3 loop spans 17 amino acids. Germline lookup yields CDR1 LNHDA and CDR2 SQIVND (reference sequence). The source of the sample is a study of blood T cell repertoires in COVID-19. Per the original data handling: Researchers report that nucleated cell counts were estimated from reference gene primer amplification. Clones were read by immunoSEQ multiplex PCR, and TCRdb kept only the in-frame ones, dropping some. V and J calls and clone size follow that table, whereas D and trimming were derived from the DNA. The sample consists of about 140,000 clones, under 90% of them appearing once.

The clonotype originates from a man between 65 and 80 years old who had recovered from COVID-19. This chain connects TRBV19 to TRBJ2-3, with 7 bases matching TRBD2. The sample taken for sequencing was peripheral blood. This chain's CDR3 is CASNPAKAGRGTDTQYF. The CDR3 DNA reads as TGTGCCAGTAACCCGGCCAAAGCGGGAAGGGGCACAGATACGCAGTATTTT. The complete variable domain, with remaining parts taken from reference TRBV19 and TRBJ2-3, reads DGGITQSPKYLFRKEGQNVTLSCEQNLNHDAMYWYRQDPGQGLRLIYYSQIVNDFQKGDIAEGYSVSREKKESFPLTVTSAQKNPTAFYLCASNPAKAGRGTDTQYFGPGTRLTVL.